A single sample is the source of the 3 T cell receptor beta chains below, sequenced in a study of T-cell memory formation after mild COVID-19. TCRdb reprocessed the 5' RACE reads via MiXCR and lists one record per CDR3 protein. Of approximately 480,000 distinct CDR3 sequences in the sample, roughly 18% were seen once. The sequencing sample was made of PBMCs or a T cell subset sorted from them (not recorded which). The receptors originated from an adult woman who had mild COVID-19 (a few samples of this study predate the infection). Cell type and time point are not known.

The V and J genes are TRBV5-1 and TRBJ2-3; D is perhaps TRBD1 (5 bases). The germline gives CDR1 SGHRS, CDR2 YFSETQ. The CDR3 extends over 15 amino acids. Trimming left V 1 base short and J 3 bases short, with 12 bases between. CDR3 residues: CASSLFAGWTDTQYF. In DNA form, the CDR3 reads TGCGCCAGCAGCTTGTTTGCAGGGTGGACAGATACGCAGTATTTT.

The gene calls are TRBV10-3 and TRBJ2-7; 7 bases match TRBD1. The ends lost 11 bases at V and 2 bases at J; junction bases unmatched: 9. CDR3 size: 13 residues. Per the germline V gene, CDR1 is ENHRY and CDR2 is SYGVKD. The DNA of the CDR3 is TGTGCCTTCGGGGAAGGACAGGCCTACGAGCAGTACTTC. It encodes CAFGEGQAYEQYF.

V gene TRBV6-1 combines with J gene TRBJ2-3; D is unclear. CDR1 is MNHNS, CDR2 SASEGT, per germline. Trimming removed 5 bases at V and 3 bases at J, with 12 bases between. The CDR3 runs 14 residues. Written as DNA, the CDR3 is TGTGCCAGCAGTACCCGCGACTCGACAGATACGCAGTATTTT. The encoded protein is CASSTRDSTDTQYF.